The next 6 T cell receptor beta chains were all read from a single sample in a study of blood T cell repertoires in COVID-19 (dated by TCRdb to the early 2020s). The library was prepared using the immunoSEQ multiplex PCR assay. Not all clones reach the TCRdb copy of this immuneACCESS table, which keeps in-frame sequences only. Checked studies attribute under half of the gap to unresolved V genes and leave the rest unexplained. Within this sample are 470,000 or so clones, with 70% to 90% of them counted one time only. Of the sample, approximately 2.9% falls within the top ten clones. What was sequenced was peripheral blood. These receptors came from a human donor in a cohort sampled during active COVID-19.

This clone was picked up a small number of times. The chain combines TRBV7-3 with TRBJ1-1; weak D call: TRBD1 (5 bases). V shed 4 bases and J shed 1 base, with 10 bases lying between them. The CDR3 is made up of 14 amino acids. CDR1 and CDR2 (germline): SGHTA, FQGTGA. CDR3 in DNA: TGTGCCAGCAGCTCGGGACTTAGGAACACTGAAGCTTTCTTT. Protein sequence: CASSSGLRNTEAFF.

The CDR3 DNA sequence: TGCGCCAGCAGCTGGGGGGGCGGGACTAGGAGTATAGAGGGCTACGAGCAGTACTTC. It codes for CASSWGGGTRSIEGYEQYF. The chain combines TRBV5-1 with TRBJ2-7; 8 bases agree with TRBD2. Germline-derived CDR1 and CDR2 are SGHRS and YFSETQ. V was clipped by 3 bases and J by 3 bases; unmatched bases: 20. This CDR3 has 19 amino acids.

This chain uses TRBV9 with TRBJ2-3; TRBD2 is a possible D gene (6 bases). Germline V lookup: CDR1 SGDLS, CDR2 YYNGEE. V was pared by 4 bases and J by 0 bases, with 12 bases between. The CDR3 consists of 15 residues. CDR3 sequence reads: CASSFSGASTDTQYF. The CDR3 DNA follows: TGTGCCAGCAGCTTTAGCGGAGCTAGCACAGATACGCAGTATTTT.

In its sample, this clone was seen once. CDR3 protein: CASSISGSFQETQYF. CDR3 DNA: TGTGCCAGTAGTATTAGCGGGAGCTTCCAAGAGACCCAGTACTTC. V and J are TRBV19 and TRBJ2-5; 9 bases line up with TRBD2. The V and J ends lost 3 bases and 1 base, in that order; junction bases with no gene match: 3. The CDR3 is made up of 15 amino acids. Germline V gene data show CDR1 as LNHDA and CDR2 as SQIVND (reference sequence).

J is TRBJ2-1 and V is TRBV19; 7 nucleotides align to TRBD2. Unmatched junction bases numbered 2, after V lost 3 bases and J lost 0 bases. From germline, CDR1 is LNHDA and CDR2 SQIVND (reference sequence). The CDR3 is 15 amino acids. The CDR3 protein is CASSIQRGSYNEQFF. The DNA for the CDR3 is TGTGCCAGTAGTATCCAGCGGGGCTCCTACAATGAGCAGTTCTTC.

The chain links TRBV28 to TRBJ1-1; D uncertain. The V and J ends lost 2 bases and 2 bases respectively, with 15 bases between them. This CDR3 spans 16 amino acids. Germline V gene sequence: CDR1 MDHEN, CDR2 SYDVKM. CDR3 sequence reads: CASSLSGWRGNTEAFF. CDR3 nucleotide sequence: TGTGCCAGCAGTTTAAGCGGATGGCGGGGAAACACTGAAGCTTTCTTT. Based on the CDR3 plus reference TRBV28 and TRBJ1-1, the full variable domain is DVKVTQSSRYLVKRTGEKVFLECVQDMDHENMFWYRQDPGLGLRLIYFSYDVKMKEKGDIPEGYSVSREKKERFSLILESASTNQTSMYLCASSLSGWRGNTEAFFGQGTRLTVV.